Shown below are 10 T cell receptor beta chains from a single sample sequenced in a study of blood T cell repertoires in COVID-19 (dated by TCRdb to about 2020). Library generation was performed with the immunoSEQ multiplex PCR assay. TCRdb holds this immuneACCESS table with in-frame rearrangements only. Some clones are missing; in checked studies, unresolved V genes explain under half, and the rest has no known cause. This sample holds about 75,000 clones; about nine tenths were observed only once. The ten largest clones add up to roughly 45% of the sample. The material sequenced was peripheral blood. The receptors originated from a human donor in a cohort sampled during active COVID-19.

This chain links TRBV18 with TRBJ1-5; 8 nucleotides line up with TRBD1. Germline assignment: CDR1 KGHSH and CDR2 LQKENI. This CDR3 is 15 amino acids long. V shed 5 bases and J 4 bases; nucleotides not matched to a gene: 7. In nucleotides, the CDR3 is TGTGCCAGCTCAGAACTACAGGGGGGGAATCAGCCCCAGCATTTT. It codes for CASSELQGGNQPQHF. The variable domain in full, with the rest retrieved from reference TRBV18 and TRBJ1-5, is NAGVMQNPRHLVRRRGQEARLRCSPMKGHSHVYWYRQLPEEGLKFMVYLQKENIIDESGMPKERFSAEFPKEGPSILRIQQVVRGDSAAYFCASSELQGGNQPQHFGDGTRLSIL.

This clone was counted a single time. The rearrangement joins TRBV5-1 to TRBJ2-3; D is unclear. The CDR3 has 14 amino acids. The V and J ends lost 2 bases and 2 bases respectively, with 9 bases between them. In germline, CDR1 is SGHRS, CDR2 YFSETQ. CDR3 loop: CASSLDSHTDTQYF. Written as DNA, the CDR3 is TGCGCCAGCAGCTTAGACTCTCACACAGATACGCAGTATTTT.

The chain links TRBV15 to TRBJ1-1; TRBD1 aligns across 8 bases. V dropped 5 bases and J dropped 3; count of bases not matched to a gene: 8. The CDR3 extends over 15 amino acids. Germline loops: CDR1 LNHNV, CDR2 YYDKDF (reference sequence). The CDR3, as DNA: TGTGCCACCAGCTCACGGACAGGGTGGGACACTGAAGCTTTCTTT. Translation gives CATSSRTGWDTEAFF.

The chain links TRBV7-2 to TRBJ2-1; TRBD2 matches 11 bases. CDR3 size: 16 residues. The V gene's germline CDR1 is SGHTA and CDR2 FQGNSA. J lost 5 bases, V lost 4 bases, and 7 bases had no gene match. For the CDR3, the DNA is TGTGCCAGCAGCTACTTAGCGGGAGGGGAAAACAATGAGCAGTTCTTC. Its protein is CASSYLAGGENNEQFF.

This chain joins TRBV19 and TRBJ2-1; D gene unclear. The CDR3 totals 14 residues. Trimming removed 7 bases at V and 0 bases at J, with 10 bases between. Germline CDR1 reads LNHDA; CDR2 reads SQIVND (reference sequence). As DNA, the CDR3 is TGTGCCAGTAACCCGCGCTCCTCCTACAATGAGCAGTTCTTC. Translated: CASNPRSSYNEQFF.

The chain joins TRBV3-1 (or the pseudogene TRBV3-2) to TRBJ2-3; a possible D gene is TRBD2 (5 bases). The CDR3 runs 15 residues. Germline-derived CDR1 and CDR2 are LGHDT and YNNKEL (reference sequence). With 1 base removed from V and 2 bases from J, the gap between germline ends came to 10 bases. CDR3 sequence: CASSQARTPTDTQYF. CDR3 DNA: TGTGCCAGCAGCCAAGCCCGGACTCCCACAGATACGCAGTATTTT.

This clone was seen more than once but under ten times. The chain links TRBV9 to TRBJ2-3; 12 bases are shared with TRBD2. The CDR3 is made up of 14 amino acids. Unmatched junction bases numbered 4, after V lost 4 bases and J lost 7 bases. CDR1 and CDR2 (germline): SGDLS, YYNGEE. CDR3 DNA: TGTGCCAGCAGCCTAGCGGGAGGGTTAAATACGCAGTATTTT. Its translation is CASSLAGGLNTQYF.

This clone turned up a few times. The J gene is TRBJ2-7, the V gene TRBV18; 8 bases are shared with TRBD2. V lost 3 bases, J lost 3 bases, and 4 bases stayed unmatched. This CDR3 is 14 amino acids long. Germline V lookup: CDR1 KGHSH, CDR2 LQKENI. In nucleotides, the CDR3 is TGTGCCAGCTCACCGGGAGCGGGAGACTACGAGCAGTACTTC. This encodes CASSPGAGDYEQYF.

The chain employs TRBV5-5 and TRBJ2-2; D may be TRBD1 (8 bases). The CDR3 runs to 15 residues. V lost 3 bases, J lost 5 bases, and 14 bases lay in between. Per germline, CDR1 SGHKS and CDR2 YYEKEE (reference sequence). The CDR3 is CASSSDREGTGELFF. CDR3 nucleotides: TGTGCCAGCAGCTCGGACAGGGAGGGGACCGGGGAGCTGTTTTTT.

The chain couples TRBV2 to TRBJ2-5; the match to TRBD2 covers 7 bases. Germline assignment: CDR1 SNHLY and CDR2 FYNNEI. The CDR3 has 16 amino acids. V lost 7 bases to trimming and J lost 5 bases; unmatched junction nucleotides: 16. The CDR3, as DNA: TGTGCCAGCAAACTAATCGGGAGCGGGAAAGAGGAGACCCAGTACTTC. The encoded protein is CASKLIGSGKEETQYF.